These 22 T cell receptor beta chains came from one sample sequenced in a study of CD8+ T cells in alopecia areata. After isolation, RNA underwent reverse transcription to generate cDNA as the sequencing template. TCRdb's copy holds only in-frame clones and misses some; the assay was immunoSEQ multiplex PCR. The sample holds roughly 250,000 clones, 67% seen once. The input for sequencing was CD4+ T cells sorted from blood, taken at week 0. These receptors originate from a human donor with alopecia areata.

This clone was found a few times. The gene calls are TRBV4-3 and TRBJ2-1; D unclear. The CDR3 sequence is 15 residues long. Trimming shortened V by 0 bases and J by 0 bases, and 6 bases separated the two germline ends. Germline CDR1 and CDR2: LGHNA and YSLEER. Here the CDR3 DNA reads TGCGCCAGCAGCCAAGATAAGGGCTCCTACAATGAGCAGTTCTTC. This gives the protein CASSQDKGSYNEQFF.

The CDR3: CASGGQGNSPLHF. The CDR3 DNA follows: TGTGCCAGCGGAGGACAGGGGAATTCACCCCTCCACTTT. The chain employs TRBV25-1 and TRBJ1-6; TRBD1 matches at 9 bases. The CDR3 contains 13 residues. Germline V gives CDR1 MGHDK, CDR2 SYGVNS. V shed 8 bases and J 7 bases; nucleotides not matched to a gene: 3.

J is TRBJ1-1 and V is TRBV29-1; 7 bases align to TRBD1. J was trimmed by 1 base and V by 7 bases; bases with no gene match: 6. The CDR3 contains 13 residues. CDR1 and CDR2 (germline): SQVTM, ANQGSEA. The CDR3 here is CSAMGQQNTEAFF. CDR3 coding DNA: TGCAGCGCTATGGGACAGCAGAACACTGAAGCTTTCTTT. Based on the CDR3 plus reference TRBV29-1 and TRBJ1-1, the full variable domain is SAVISQKPSRDICQRGTSLTIQCQVDSQVTMMFWYRQQPGQSLTLIATANQGSEATYESGFVIDKFPISRPNLTFSTLTVSNMSPEDSSIYLCSAMGQQNTEAFFGQGTRLTVV.

The chain joins TRBV14 to TRBJ1-2, with unresolved D. This CDR3 comprises 13 residues. Germline loops: CDR1 SGHDN, CDR2 FVKESK. The ends were cut back, 0 bases at V and 4 bases at J, with 6 bases in the middle. The CDR3 loop reads CASSQDTSYGYTF. The CDR3 region has the DNA TGTGCCAGCAGCCAAGATACCAGCTATGGCTACACCTTC.

This clone was seen a handful of times. The rearrangement links TRBV2 to TRBJ2-7; D is unclear. Germline lookup yields CDR1 SNHLY and CDR2 FYNNEI. This CDR3 has 11 residues. V dropped 6 bases and J dropped 4 bases, with 7 bases sitting between them. CDR3 bases: TGTGCCAGCAGCCCCGAGTACGAGCAGTACTTC. Translation: CASSPEYEQYF.

The chain couples TRBV29-1 to TRBJ2-2, with D perhaps matching TRBD2 (5 bases). Trimming pared 7 bases from V and 4 bases from J, leaving 13 bases between. CDR1 is SQVTM and CDR2 is ANQGSEA in the germline V gene. The CDR3 runs to 13 residues. As DNA, the CDR3 is TGCAGCGCTCGACATCGGGGCACCGGGGAGCTGTTTTTT. This translates into CSARHRGTGELFF.

This clone occurred once. This chain joins TRBV27 and TRBJ1-6; 8 bases fit TRBD1. The CDR3 runs to 14 residues. Germline CDR1 MNHEY, CDR2 SMNVEV (reference sequence). V shed 5 bases, J shed 10 bases, and the junction held 7 bases outside the gene matches. This CDR3 reads CASSPRTGTSPLHF. CDR3 bases: TGTGCCAGCAGTCCGAGGACAGGGACCTCACCCCTCCACTTT.

This clone was seen only once. This chain links TRBV15 with TRBJ2-3, with 11 bases aligning to TRBD2. V shed 4 bases, J shed 1 base, and the junction held 4 bases outside the gene matches. The CDR3 has 16 amino acids. The germline V gene encodes CDR1 LNHNV and CDR2 YYDKDF (reference sequence). CDR3 in DNA: TGTGCCACCAGCACCCGGGGACTAGCGGGCACAGATACGCAGTATTTT. Its translation is CATSTRGLAGTDTQYF.

The V gene is TRBV29-1, the J gene TRBJ2-5, with D unresolved. Trimming took off 5 bases at V and 4 bases at J, with 8 bases between the two ends. The CDR3 is made up of 11 amino acids. Per the germline V gene, CDR1 is SQVTM and CDR2 is ANQGSEA. This CDR3 is CSVPWGETQYF. As DNA, the CDR3 is TGCAGCGTTCCTTGGGGAGAGACCCAGTACTTC.

There are a few counts of this clone. This sequence joins TRBV6-5 and TRBJ1-6; D not certain. V shed 6 bases and J shed 7 bases, with 10 bases lying between them. Germline V gene data show CDR1 as MNHEY and CDR2 as SVGAGI. The CDR3 is 13 amino acids. For the CDR3, the DNA is TGTGCCAGCAGCGACGACACCAATTCACCCCTCCACTTT. Translation: CASSDDTNSPLHF.

The chain couples TRBV19 to TRBJ2-7; D perhaps matches TRBD1 (6 bases). The CDR3 contains 14 residues. CDR1 is LNHDA, CDR2 SQIVND, per germline (reference sequence). The ends were cut back, 4 bases at V and 3 bases at J, with 13 bases in the middle. As DNA, the CDR3 is TGTGCCAGTAGTAGGGAGACAGGATACTACGAGCAGTACTTC. It encodes CASSRETGYYEQYF. Based on the CDR3 plus reference TRBV19 and TRBJ2-7, the full variable domain is DGGITQSPKYLFRKEGQNVTLSCEQNLNHDAMYWYRQDPGQGLRLIYYSQIVNDFQKGDIAEGYSVSREKKESFPLTVTSAQKNPTAFYLCASSRETGYYEQYFGPGTRLTVT.

The CDR3 here is CASSLGTGWAAETQYF. CDR3 sequence (DNA): TGTGCCAGCAGCCTGGGGACAGGGTGGGCCGCTGAGACCCAGTACTTC. The chain recombines TRBV11-2 with TRBJ2-5, with 9 nucleotides matching TRBD1. The CDR3 has 16 residues. J was trimmed by 5 bases and V by 5 bases; bases with no gene match: 12. Germline values: CDR1 SGHAT, CDR2 FQNNGV.

This chain uses TRBV29-1 with TRBJ1-1; possibly TRBD1 for D (6 bases). Germline loops: CDR1 SQVTM, CDR2 ANQGSEA. This CDR3 contains 14 residues. The V end was cut by 7 bases, the J end by 1 base, with 16 bases between. The CDR3 bases are TGCAGCGCAAAGAATGCGGACAGGAACACTGAAGCTTTCTTT. Protein product: CSAKNADRNTEAFF. The variable domain in full, completed from reference TRBV29-1 and TRBJ1-1, reads SAVISQKPSRDICQRGTSLTIQCQVDSQVTMMFWYRQQPGQSLTLIATANQGSEATYESGFVIDKFPISRPNLTFSTLTVSNMSPEDSSIYLCSAKNADRNTEAFFGQGTRLTVV.

The table lists this clone with a few counts. The V call is TRBV29-1, the J call TRBJ1-1, with D hard to call. Trimming stripped 5 bases from V and 0 bases from J, with 7 bases between. Germline V gene data show CDR1 as SQVTM and CDR2 as ANQGSEA. The CDR3 runs to 12 residues. The CDR3 nucleotides are TGCAGCGTTTCTGTGATGAACACTGAAGCTTTCTTT. The encoded protein is CSVSVMNTEAFF.

The V call is TRBV9, the J call TRBJ2-1; D unclear. The germline V gene has CDR1 SGDLS and CDR2 YYNGEE. Trimming shortened V by 0 bases and J by 7 bases, and 11 bases separated the two germline ends. The CDR3 covers 14 residues. The CDR3 DNA follows: TGTGCCAGCAGCGTAGTCACCAGGTATAATGAGCAGTTCTTC. Translation gives CASSVVTRYNEQFF.

This clone has just one count. V gene TRBV30 combines with J gene TRBJ2-5; D possibly corresponds to TRBD2 (5 bases). The V and J ends lost 4 bases and 2 bases respectively, with 14 bases between them. The CDR3 totals 14 residues. Per the germline V gene, CDR1 is GTSNPN and CDR2 is SVGIG (reference sequence). The CDR3, as DNA: TGTGCCTGGAATCCAGGACTCGTGCAAGAGACCCAGTACTTC. It codes for CAWNPGLVQETQYF.

The genes are TRBV5-1 and TRBJ1-6; D gene uncertain. V lost 0 bases, J lost 12 bases, and 13 bases lay in between. The CDR3 spans 14 residues. The V gene's germline CDR1 is SGHRS and CDR2 YFSETQ. The DNA of the CDR3 is TGCGCCAGCAGCTTGGCGGGAGATGAGGAACCCCTCCACTTT. Protein product: CASSLAGDEEPLHF.

The rearrangement uses TRBV5-1 and TRBJ2-5, with TRBD1 identical over 9 bases. The CDR3 has 14 amino acids. V trimming: 4 bases; J trimming: 5 bases; junction bases outside the gene matches: 6. Germline CDR1 is SGHRS and CDR2 is YFSETQ. The CDR3 nucleotides are TGCGCCAGCAGCCCCGGACAGGGGTGGGAGACCCAGTACTTC. It yields the protein CASSPGQGWETQYF.

The chain combines TRBV30 with TRBJ1-5; D unresolved. The CDR3 has 13 amino acids. V was shortened by 3 bases and J by 6 bases, with 12 bases between the two germline ends. Germline V lookup: CDR1 GTSNPN, CDR2 SVGIG (reference sequence). The CDR3 nucleotides are TGTGCCTGGAGCGATTCTGGCGGTCAGCCCCAGCATTTT. Its translation: CAWSDSGGQPQHF.

Concerning this clone itself: At one end the junction does not follow the germline gene, possibly because of a read error. This sequence joins TRBV7-7 and TRBJ2-7; D remains unclear. The CDR3 is 13 residues long. Looked up from germline, CDR1 is SSHAT and CDR2 is FNYEAQ (reference sequence). CDR3 DNA: TGTGCTAGCAGCCCTCTAATGGGGTACGAGCAGTACTTC. This sequence encodes CASSPLMGYEQYF.

The chain uses TRBV18 and TRBJ2-6; D is unresolved. The germline gives CDR1 KGHSH, CDR2 LQKENI. The V end was cut by 3 bases, the J end by 0 bases, with 21 bases between. The CDR3 has 20 residues. CDR3: CASSPFVKSLSRSGANVLTF. In nucleotides, the CDR3 is TGTGCCAGCTCACCTTTTGTCAAGTCACTCTCGCGCTCTGGGGCCAACGTCCTGACTTTC.

V gene TRBV18 combines with J gene TRBJ1-4, with D possibly being TRBD1 (5 bases). V was cut by 0 bases and J by 2 bases, with 16 bases left in between. CDR3 length: 18 residues. The germline V gene encodes CDR1 KGHSH and CDR2 LQKENI. CDR3 region: CASSPPGGEYATNEKLFF. In DNA form, the CDR3 reads TGTGCCAGCTCACCACCGGGGGGAGAGTACGCTACTAATGAAAAACTGTTTTTT.